These 3 T cell receptor beta chains share one sample of origin, sequenced in a study of sequential checkpoint blockade in melanoma. TCRdb's table, derived via immunoSEQ multiplex PCR, lists solely in-frame clones and lacks some. The profile shows over 10,000 clones, less than 80% of them singletons. Documented treatment: randomized to nivolumab then ipilimumab (arm A) or the reverse (arm B). Sequencing used CD8+ T cells sorted from blood (inferred from file names), obtained from a patient given nivolumab and ipilimumab in sequence. These receptors were collected from a human donor with melanoma.

V and J are TRBV5-6 and TRBJ1-5; D is possibly TRBD1 (5 bases). This CDR3 spans 12 amino acids. Trimming took 3 bases from V and 5 from J, leaving 6 bases between them. From germline, CDR1 is SGHDT and CDR2 YYEEEE. Written as DNA, the CDR3 is TGTGCCAGCAGCTCCAGGGATCAGCCCCAGCATTTT. Its translation: CASSSRDQPQHF.

This clone occurred once. The chain employs TRBV6-5 and TRBJ1-2; a weak D match, TRBD1 (5 bases). V lost 0 bases, J lost 4 bases, and 9 bases lay in between. Looked up from germline, CDR1 is MNHEY and CDR2 is SVGAGI. This CDR3 region has 14 residues. The CDR3: CASSYSWQGYGYTF. CDR3 DNA: TGTGCCAGCAGTTACTCATGGCAGGGCTATGGCTACACCTTC.

The chain joins TRBV7-9 to TRBJ2-1, with a tentative D call TRBD2 (5 bases). CDR1 is SEHNR and CDR2 is FQNEAQ in the germline V gene (reference sequence). Trimming removed 1 base from V and 5 bases from J, with 12 bases in between. The CDR3 covers 15 residues. The CDR3 here is CASSLGGGLNNEQFF. The CDR3, as DNA: TGTGCCAGCAGCTTAGGTGGCGGACTGAACAATGAGCAGTTCTTC.